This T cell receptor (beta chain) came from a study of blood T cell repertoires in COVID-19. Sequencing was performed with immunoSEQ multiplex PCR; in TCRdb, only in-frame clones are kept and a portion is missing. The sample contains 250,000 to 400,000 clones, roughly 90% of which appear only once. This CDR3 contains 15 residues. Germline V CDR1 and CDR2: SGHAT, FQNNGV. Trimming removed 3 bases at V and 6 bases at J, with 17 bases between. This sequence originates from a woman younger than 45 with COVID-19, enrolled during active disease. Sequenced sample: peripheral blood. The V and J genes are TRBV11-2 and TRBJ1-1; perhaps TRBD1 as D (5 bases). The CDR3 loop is CASSFPSGIGAEAFF. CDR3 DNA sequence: TGTGCCAGCAGCTTTCCGTCAGGGATCGGCGCTGAAGCTTTCTTT. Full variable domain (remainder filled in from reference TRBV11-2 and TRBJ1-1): EAGVAQSPRYKIIEKRQSVAFWCNPISGHATLYWYQQILGQGPKLLIQFQNNGVVDDSQLPKDRFSAERLKGVDSTLKIQPAKLEDSAVYLCASSFPSGIGAEAFFGQGTRLTVV.